This TCR beta chain was profiled in a study of CD8 T cells in Susac syndrome. Germline V CDR1 and CDR2: SQVTM, ANQGSEA. The CDR3 has 14 residues. V was cut by 0 bases and J by 1 base, with 7 bases left in between. The RNA input was roughly 0.45 to 1 ug, and it was reverse transcribed with random hexamers. The method of amplification for TCR beta CDR3 was immunoSEQ multiplex PCR, covering 54 Vbeta and 13 Jbeta. Each CDR3 protein gets one entry after TCRdb re-called the immunoSEQ multiplex PCR reads with MiXCR. This sample has 95,000 to 150,000 distinct CDR3 sequences, with about 93% found just once. The TCR originated in a human donor in good health. The sequenced sample consisted of CD4+ T cells from PBMCs. The chain employs TRBV29-1 and TRBJ1-5; perhaps TRBD1 as D (5 bases). The CDR3 sequence: CSVEDRDSNQPQHF. CDR3 in DNA: TGCAGCGTTGAAGATCGGGACAGCAATCAGCCCCAGCATTTT.